The 16 T cell receptor beta chains in this list originate from one sample, sequenced in a study of graft-versus-host responses after intestinal transplantation. These receptors' antigens are unknown. Using immunoSEQ multiplex PCR, the repertoire was profiled, and TCRdb retains in-frame clones only, with some absent. Among roughly 80,000 clones listed, about nine tenths were seen once. The sequences come from unstimulated CD8+ T cells sorted from spleen or lymph node cells, collected before transplant. The receptors were gathered from a human donor who was the organ donor for an intestinal transplant.

The CDR3 is CSVVGLAGETQYF. Written as DNA, the CDR3 is TGCAGCGTTGTCGGGCTAGCTGGGGAGACCCAGTACTTC. The chain has TRBV29-1 and TRBJ2-5, with D possibly TRBD2 on 5 matching bases. Germline loops: CDR1 SQVTM, CDR2 ANQGSEA. V dropped 4 bases and J dropped 5 bases, with 14 bases sitting between them. The CDR3 length is 13 residues.

The V call is TRBV7-7, the J call TRBJ1-6, with 8 nucleotides matching TRBD1. CDR1 is SSHAT and CDR2 is FNYEAQ in the germline V gene (reference sequence). The CDR3 has 21 amino acids. Unmatched junction bases numbered 18, after V lost 5 bases and J lost 0 bases. CDR3 sequence reads: CASSRLTGQADGSSYNSPLHF. CDR3 in DNA: TGTGCCAGCAGCCGACTAACGGGACAGGCGGATGGGAGCTCCTATAATTCACCCCTCCACTTT.

This chain joins TRBV25-1 and TRBJ2-2; a possible D gene is TRBD1 (6 bases). The germline CDR1 and CDR2 sequences are MGHDK and SYGVNS. V was cut by 6 bases and J by 5 bases, with 10 bases left in between. This CDR3 comprises 13 residues. The CDR3 sequence is CASRQGRTGELFF. In DNA, the CDR3 is TGTGCCAGCAGACAGGGTAGGACCGGGGAGCTGTTTTTT.

This clone has only a few counts. The chain couples TRBV30 to TRBJ2-2; no clear D. V was shortened by 0 bases and J by 7 bases, with 15 bases between the two germline ends. Germline V CDR1 and CDR2: GTSNPN, SVGIG (reference sequence). This CDR3 has 15 amino acids. The CDR3 loop reads CAWSVPGRDGGELFF. As DNA, the CDR3 is TGTGCCTGGAGTGTGCCAGGACGCGATGGCGGGGAGCTGTTTTTT. Combining the CDR3 with reference TRBV30 and TRBJ2-2 gives the whole variable domain SQTIHQWPATLVQPVGSPLSLECTVEGTSNPNLYWYRQAAGRGLQLLFYSVGIGQISSEVPQNLSASRPQDRQFILSSKKLLLSDSGFYLCAWSVPGRDGGELFFGEGSRLTVL.

The chain links TRBV28 to TRBJ1-1; perhaps TRBD1 as D (5 bases). The CDR3 spans 16 residues. Trimming took 1 base from V and 1 from J, leaving 13 bases between them. Per germline, CDR1 MDHEN and CDR2 SYDVKM. CDR3 in DNA: TGTGCCAGCAGTTTATTTTTAAGGGGAGAGAACACTGAAGCTTTCTTT. It is translated as CASSLFLRGENTEAFF.

The rearrangement links TRBV7-9 to TRBJ1-2; unclear D gene. Germline CDR1 SEHNR, CDR2 FQNEAQ (reference sequence). This CDR3 contains 12 residues. Trimming stripped 4 bases from V and 4 bases from J, with 7 bases between. The DNA for the CDR3 is TGTGCCAGCAGCTCTAACCTCTATGGCTACACCTTC. Translation gives CASSSNLYGYTF.

The J gene is TRBJ1-1, the V gene TRBV4-1, with 7 nucleotides matching TRBD1. CDR1 and CDR2 from the germline V gene are MGHRA and YSYEKL. The CDR3 is 16 residues long. Trimming took 4 bases from V and 1 from J; bases not matched to a gene: 9. CDR3 sequence reads: CASSPITGVGNTEAFF. The CDR3 region has the DNA TGCGCCAGCAGCCCGATAACAGGGGTGGGGAACACTGAAGCTTTCTTT.

The gene calls are TRBV7-9 and TRBJ2-2; D gene ambiguous. The CDR3 totals 12 residues. The V end lost 1 base, the J end lost 7 bases, and 4 bases lay between the germline ends. Germline assignment: CDR1 SEHNR and CDR2 FQNEAQ (reference sequence). The CDR3 sequence: CASSLDGGELFF. CDR3 sequence (DNA): TGTGCCAGCAGCTTAGATGGCGGGGAGCTGTTTTTT.

CDR3 nucleotide sequence: TGTGCCAGCAGTCTAGGGAGGGGGGACCCCTACGAGCAGTACTTC. Translating gives CASSLGRGDPYEQYF. V gene TRBV28 combines with J gene TRBJ2-5; D might be TRBD2 (7 bases). The J call may be incorrect, as the DNA end agrees better with TRBJ2-7. Germline lookup yields CDR1 MDHEN and CDR2 SYDVKM. The CDR3 length is 15 residues.

The chain recombines TRBV7-2 with TRBJ1-1, with TRBD1 matching 7 bases. Germline CDR1 is SGHTA and CDR2 is FQGNSA. The V gene end was trimmed by 5 bases and the J gene end by 6 bases; junction bases not matched to a gene: 15. The CDR3 contains 16 residues. The CDR3 spells CASSHTQTGIIAEAFF. The CDR3 bases are TGTGCCAGCAGCCATACTCAGACAGGGATTATCGCTGAAGCTTTCTTT.

The chain recombines TRBV4-2 with TRBJ2-2, with D uncertain. The CDR3 length is 14 residues. Looked up from germline, CDR1 is LGHNA and CDR2 is YNFKEQ. Trimming left V 4 bases short and J 7 bases short, with 13 bases between. The CDR3 bases are TGTGCCAGCAGCCCAACAAGGCGAAGCGGGGAGCTGTTTTTT. Protein sequence: CASSPTRRSGELFF.

V usage is TRBV5-1 and J usage is TRBJ2-1; no definite D call. This CDR3 has 16 amino acids. Trimming removed 0 bases at V and 0 bases at J, with 10 bases between. Per the germline V gene, CDR1 is SGHRS and CDR2 is YFSETQ. DNA of the CDR3: TGCGCCAGCAGCTTGGGAGAGTATAGCTCCTACAATGAGCAGTTCTTC. It translates to CASSLGEYSSYNEQFF.

J is TRBJ1-1 and V is TRBV5-1; D unclear. The ends were cut back, 0 bases at V and 0 bases at J, with 9 bases in the middle. This CDR3 spans 15 amino acids. Germline CDR1 reads SGHRS; CDR2 reads YFSETQ. CDR3 nucleotides: TGCGCCAGCAGCTTGGCTCGGAACATGAACACTGAAGCTTTCTTT. Amino acid sequence: CASSLARNMNTEAFF.

The chain combines TRBV7-9 with TRBJ1-2; the D gene is possibly TRBD1 (6 bases). CDR1 is SEHNR and CDR2 is FQNEAQ in the germline V gene (reference sequence). V lost 5 bases, J lost 8 bases, and 24 bases lay in between. The CDR3 contains 16 residues. The CDR3 DNA sequence: TGTGCCAGCAGCGTACGGGACATGATGGGGGGCCGGGGCTACACCTTC. It encodes CASSVRDMMGGRGYTF. The full variable domain, rest sourced from reference TRBV7-9 and TRBJ1-2, is DTGVSQNPRHKITKRGQNVTFRCDPISEHNRLYWYRQTLGQGPEFLTYFQNEAQLEKSRLLSDRFSAERPKGSFSTLEIQRTEQGDSAMYLCASSVRDMMGGRGYTFGSGTRLTVV.

The V gene is TRBV5-6, the J gene TRBJ2-1; D may be TRBD1 or TRBD2 (5 bases each). The ends were cut back, 1 base at V and 4 bases at J, with 9 bases in the middle. CDR3 length equals 14 residues. CDR1 and CDR2 (germline): SGHDT, YYEEEE. CDR3 in DNA: TGTGCCAGCAGCTTGTTGGGGGAGTACAATGAGCAGTTCTTC. Its translation: CASSLLGEYNEQFF.

This clone was seen many times. This rearrangement joins TRBV6-4 to TRBJ2-1; D gene unclear. In germline, CDR1 is MRHNA, CDR2 SNTAGT. The CDR3 contains 13 residues. V lost 4 bases and J 0 bases, leaving 4 bases between the germline ends. CDR3 coding DNA: TGTGCCAGCAGTGCTAGCTCCTACAATGAGCAGTTCTTC. Protein product: CASSASSYNEQFF.